The 13 T cell receptor beta chains listed next were all sequenced from one sample in a study of cytomegalovirus exposure and HLA in healthy donors (dated by TCRdb to about 2017). Libraries were built with the immunoSEQ multiplex PCR assay. For the multiplex PCR, a mixture combining 60 forward primers for TCR Vbeta segments and 13 reverse primers for TCR Jbeta segments was used. TCRdb obtained this table from immuneACCESS and retained in-frame rearrangements with V and J assigned. These tables miss some clones; where compared with another copy, unresolved V genes account for less than half of the shortfall, and the remainder is unexplained. This sample is represented by roughly 120,000 clones; 9.5% of them were singletons. Roughly 3% of the sample belongs to the ten largest clones. Sequenced sample: PBMCs. The origin of the receptors is a young man in good health and CMV-seronegative.

The J gene is TRBJ1-3, the V gene TRBV29-1, with 8 bases matching TRBD1. The CDR3 has 16 residues. Trimming took 0 bases from V and 4 from J; bases not matched to a gene: 8. Germline V lookup: CDR1 SQVTM, CDR2 ANQGSEA. Here the CDR3 reads CSVEDQDRDGGNTIYF. CDR3 nucleotide sequence: TGCAGCGTTGAAGATCAGGACAGGGACGGAGGAAACACCATATATTTT.

Only a few counts were recorded for this clone. This chain connects TRBV19 to TRBJ2-7, with 7 bases that match TRBD1. This CDR3 contains 15 residues. Germline CDR1 LNHDA, CDR2 SQIVND (reference sequence). Unmatched junction bases numbered 13, after V lost 5 bases and J lost 6 bases. The CDR3 DNA sequence: TGTGCCAGTAGTCGGCTGACAGGGCCTTCATTCGAGCAGTACTTC. Translated, it gives CASSRLTGPSFEQYF.

CDR3 loop: CASSLLAGGYEQYF. In DNA form, the CDR3 reads TGTGCCAGTAGTCTTCTAGCGGGGGGCTACGAGCAGTACTTC. V gene TRBV19 combines with J gene TRBJ2-7, with TRBD2 identical over 11 bases. Germline CDR1 LNHDA, CDR2 SQIVND (reference sequence). Losses at the gene ends were 5 bases for V and 3 bases for J; bases not matched to a gene: 3. The CDR3 extends over 14 amino acids.

This clone turned up a few times. The chain has TRBV27 and TRBJ2-7, with D possibly TRBD2 on 5 matching bases. CDR1 is MNHEY and CDR2 is SMNVEV in the germline V gene (reference sequence). The V end was cut by 3 bases, the J end by 1 base, with 13 bases between. The CDR3 length is 15 residues. CDR3 amino acids: CASSLNGGESYEQYF. The CDR3 bases are TGTGCCAGCAGTTTGAACGGAGGCGAATCCTACGAGCAGTACTTC.

J is TRBJ2-1 and V is TRBV4-1, with 10 bases lining up with TRBD1. The CDR3 has 15 amino acids. V shed 4 bases, J shed 5 bases, and the junction held 5 bases outside the gene matches. CDR1 is MGHRA, CDR2 YSYEKL, per germline. CDR3 nucleotides: TGCGCCAGCAGCCCCGGGACAGGGGCCAACAATGAGCAGTTCTTC. Its translation: CASSPGTGANNEQFF.

The chain couples TRBV18 to TRBJ2-7; 8 bases are a match to TRBD2. The CDR3 extends over 15 amino acids. V dropped 5 bases and J dropped 0; count of bases not matched to a gene: 6. Germline CDR1 reads KGHSH; CDR2 reads LQKENI. CDR3 protein: CASSEGLAGSYEQYF. For the CDR3, the DNA is TGTGCCAGCTCAGAAGGACTAGCCGGCTCCTACGAGCAGTACTTC.

This sequence joins TRBV5-1 and TRBJ1-2; D possibly corresponds to TRBD1 (5 bases). V was trimmed by 4 bases and J by 8 bases, leaving 18 bases between them. The germline V gene has CDR1 SGHRS and CDR2 YFSETQ. The CDR3 length is 14 residues. The CDR3 bases are TGCGCCAGCAGCCTCGCACCTGACAGCGACGGCTACACCTTC. It encodes CASSLAPDSDGYTF.

This clone was seen a handful of times. The genes are TRBV5-8 and TRBJ2-7, with 7 bases fitting TRBD2. CDR1 and CDR2 (germline): SGHTS, YDEGEE. After removal of 4 bases from V and 2 bases from J, the junction contained 3 bases not matched to a gene. This CDR3 is built from 13 residues. The CDR3 region has the DNA TGTGCCAGCAGCGAACTAGCGACCTACGAGCAGTACTTC. Translated: CASSELATYEQYF. Drawing the rest from reference TRBV5-8 and TRBJ2-7, the complete variable domain is EAGVTQSPTHLIKTRGQQATLRCSPISGHTSVYWYQQALGLGLQFLLWYDEGEERNRGNFPPRFSGRQFPNYSSELNVNALELEDSALYLCASSELATYEQYFGPGTRLTVT.

The chain couples TRBV5-3 to TRBJ2-7; D is possibly TRBD1 (5 bases). TRBV5-3 has ORF status, its function being uncertain. Between the trimmed V and J ends, which lost 4 bases and 6 bases, there was a span of 17 bases. The CDR3 sequence is 14 residues long. The CDR3 DNA reads TGTGCCAGAAGCCCCGAGGACAATACGGGCGAGCAGTACTTC. Its protein product is CARSPEDNTGEQYF.

This sequence joins TRBV19 and TRBJ1-1; D is possibly TRBD1 (5 bases). In germline, CDR1 is LNHDA, CDR2 SQIVND (reference sequence). This CDR3 is 15 amino acids long. The ends were cut back, 9 bases at V and 0 bases at J, with 17 bases in the middle. CDR3 amino acids: CASNLAAGMNTEAFF. CDR3 coding DNA: TGTGCCAGCAACCTTGCGGCAGGGATGAACACTGAAGCTTTCTTT.

This clone turned up a few times. This chain joins TRBV27 and TRBJ1-6; TRBD1 aligns across 7 bases. Trimming took 8 bases from V and 10 from J; bases not matched to a gene: 5. From germline, CDR1 is MNHEY and CDR2 SMNVEV (reference sequence). The CDR3 totals 12 residues. The DNA of the CDR3 is TGTGCCAGCGGAGACAGGGTCTCACCCCTCCACTTT. It codes for CASGDRVSPLHF.

In this sample, this clone turned up a few times. This sequence joins TRBV30 and TRBJ2-7, with TRBD1 as a possible D gene (7 bases). This CDR3 has 12 residues. Germline lookup yields CDR1 GTSNPN and CDR2 SVGIG (reference sequence). The V end was cut by 4 bases, the J end by 3 bases, with 10 bases between. The CDR3 coding sequence is TGTGCCTGGACAGGGGGGAACTACGAGCAGTACTTC. Its translation is CAWTGGNYEQYF.

This rearrangement joins TRBV19 to TRBJ2-7; 9 positions match TRBD2. This CDR3 comprises 14 residues. From germline, CDR1 is LNHDA and CDR2 SQIVND (reference sequence). Trimming took 10 bases from V and 5 from J; bases not matched to a gene: 12. The CDR3 nucleotides are TGTGCCACTGCGCCGCTAGCGGGATCCAACGAGCAGTACTTC. Its protein is CATAPLAGSNEQYF. Full variable domain (missing parts from reference TRBV19 and TRBJ2-7): DGGITQSPKYLFRKEGQNVTLSCEQNLNHDAMYWYRQDPGQGLRLIYYSQIVNDFQKGDIAEGYSVSREKKESFPLTVTSAQKNPTAFYLCATAPLAGSNEQYFGPGTRLTVT.